A selection of T cell receptor beta chains follows, all from one sample in a study of T cells in Graves' hyperthyroidism and ophthalmopathy. TCRdb re-called the multiplex PCR reads through MiXCR, storing one row per CDR3 protein. The sample carries about 640,000 distinct CDR3 sequences, around 21% recorded once. Specimen: blood. Receptor source: a man aged 25-40 years with Graves' ophthalmopathy. The CDR3 runs from the conserved cysteine through the conserved F or W. D genes are given only for firm matches. Size tells how often a clone was seen (once, few, many) or the class of an expanded clone, and some rows leave it out.

d_call | clone_size | j_call | v_call | cdr3_aa | cdr3_nt
- | few | TRBJ2-1 | TRBV19 | CASSGPGGVDEQFF | TGTGCCAGTAGTGGACCCGGGGGTGTCGATGAGCAGTTCTTC
TRBD2 | few | TRBJ2-5 | TRBV7-8 | CASSPWGGTQETQYF | TGTGCCAGCAGCCCTTGGGGGGGTACCCAAGAGACCCAGTACTTC
TRBD1 | few | TRBJ2-3 | TRBV10-3 | CAISEPGTGVGRDTQYF | TGTGCCATCAGTGAACCGGGGACAGGGGTAGGGAGAGATACGCAGTATTTT
- | few | TRBJ2-1 | TRBV4-1 | CASSQAPGSSYNEQFF | TGTGCCAGCAGCCAAGCCCCAGGCAGCTCCTACAATGAGCAGTTCTTC
TRBD2 | few | TRBJ2-1 | TRBV12-3/TRBV12-4 | CASSPPGGESSYNEQFF | TGTGCCAGCAGTCCCCCGGGAGGGGAAAGCTCCTACAATGAGCAGTTCTTC
- | many | TRBJ2-7 | TRBV28 | CASSLRHSLSYEQYF | TGTGCCAGCAGTCTCCGGCACTCTCTCTCCTACGAGCAGTACTTC
- | few | TRBJ2-7 | TRBV6-1 | CASSNGMGISEQYF | TGTGCCAGCAGCAACGGGATGGGGATTTCCGAGCAGTACTTC
- | many | TRBJ2-7 | TRBV30 | CAWGRGSVQYF | TGTGCCTGGGGAAGGGGGTCGGTGCAGTACTTC
TRBD1 | few | TRBJ1-4 | TRBV5-6 | CASSLGTADEKLFF | TGTGCCAGCAGCCTCGGGACAGCTGATGAAAAACTGTTTTTT
TRBD2 | few | TRBJ2-1 | TRBV27 | CASSPGGTSPVEQFF | TGTGCCAGCAGTCCTGGGGGGACTAGCCCAGTAGAGCAGTTCTTC
- | - | TRBJ2-1 | TRBV20-1 | CSARGGLTYNEQFF | TGCAGTGCTAGAGGGGGCTTGACCTACAATGAGCAGTTCTTC
TRBD2 | few | TRBJ2-1 | TRBV5-5 | CASSSRDYPDYNEQFF | TGTGCCAGCAGCTCGCGGGACTACCCAGACTACAATGAGCAGTTCTTC
- | few | TRBJ2-2 | TRBV10-3 | CAISVGINTGELFF | TGTGCCATCAGTGTTGGCATAAACACCGGGGAGCTGTTTTTT
- | many | TRBJ2-1 | TRBV11-2 | CASSPLLQPYNEQFF | TGTGCCAGCAGCCCCCTACTCCAACCATACAATGAGCAGTTCTTC
- | many | TRBJ2-7 | TRBV12-3/TRBV12-4 | CASSVVSGTPYEQYF | TGTGCCAGCAGTGTCGTCTCCGGGACACCCTACGAGCAGTACTTC
TRBD1 | few | TRBJ2-7 | TRBV28 | CASSLERQGPYEQYF | TGTGCCAGCAGTTTGGAGAGACAGGGACCTTACGAGCAGTACTTC
TRBD2 | - | TRBJ2-3 | TRBV6-5 | CASTWGGVGTDTQYF | TGTGCCAGCACTTGGGGAGGGGTCGGCACAGATACGCAGTATTTT
TRBD2 | - | TRBJ2-3 | TRBV11-2 | CASSLWLAGRTDTQYF | TGTGCCAGCAGCTTATGGTTAGCGGGGCGCACAGATACGCAGTATTTT
- | - | TRBJ2-2 | TRBV5-1 | CASSQGVDTGELFF | TGCGCCAGCAGCCAAGGGGTAGACACCGGGGAGCTGTTTTTT
- | many | TRBJ2-1 | TRBV5-1 | CASSFGQLNEQFF | TGCGCCAGCAGCTTCGGGCAGTTAAATGAGCAGTTCTTC
TRBD2 | few | TRBJ2-1 | TRBV20-1 | CSAPLLGGRAENEQFF | TGCAGTGCTCCTCTCCTGGGAGGGAGGGCCGAAAATGAGCAGTTCTTC
TRBD2 | - | TRBJ2-1 | TRBV9 | CASSRLLLAGVPNNEQFF | TGTGCCAGCAGCCGTCTCTTGCTAGCGGGGGTCCCAAACAATGAGCAGTTCTTC
TRBD2 | - | TRBJ2-2 | TRBV6-5 | CASSYRLAGGVNTGELFF | TGTGCCAGCAGTTACCGACTAGCGGGAGGAGTGAACACCGGGGAGCTGTTTTTT
TRBD2 | - | TRBJ2-1 | TRBV27 | CASSRDLLAGERGEQFF | TGTGCCAGCAGTCGAGACCTCTTAGCGGGAGAGAGGGGGGAGCAGTTCTTC
TRBD1 | few | TRBJ2-7 | TRBV5-6 | CASSTGGQGSYEQYF | TGTGCCAGCAGCACCGGAGGACAGGGGTCCTACGAGCAGTACTTC